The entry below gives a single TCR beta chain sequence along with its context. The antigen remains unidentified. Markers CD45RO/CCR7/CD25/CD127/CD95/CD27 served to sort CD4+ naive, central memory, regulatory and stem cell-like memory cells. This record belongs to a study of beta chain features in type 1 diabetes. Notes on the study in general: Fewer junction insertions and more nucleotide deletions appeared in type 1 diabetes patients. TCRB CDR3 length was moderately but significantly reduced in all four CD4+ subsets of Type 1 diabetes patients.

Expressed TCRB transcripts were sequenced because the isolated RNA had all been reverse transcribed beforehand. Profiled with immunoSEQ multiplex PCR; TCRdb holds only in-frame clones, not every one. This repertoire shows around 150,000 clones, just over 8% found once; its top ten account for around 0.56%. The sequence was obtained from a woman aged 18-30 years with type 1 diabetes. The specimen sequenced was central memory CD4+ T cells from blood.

The CDR3 spells CASSLDRGLGNIQYF. The CDR3 nucleotides read TGTGCCAGCAGCTTGGACAGGGGTCTAGGGAACATTCAGTACTTC. The rearrangement joins TRBV5-4 to TRBJ2-4; 7 bases fit TRBD1. The CDR3 consists of 15 residues. V dropped 0 bases and J dropped 7; count of bases not matched to a gene: 7. CDR1 SGHNT and CDR2 YYREEE come from the germline V gene (reference sequence).